One and the same sample provided the 20 T cell receptor beta chains below, sequenced in a study of cytomegalovirus exposure and HLA in healthy donors. 13 Jbeta primers and 60 Vbeta primers were used for the PCR. Profiling relied on immunoSEQ multiplex PCR, and the TCRdb table lists in-frame clones only, not all of them. Altogether approximately 90,000 clones are present, 76% being singletons, with the ten largest covering about 1.4%. The specimen sequenced was PBMCs. These receptors were obtained from a male donor in good health and CMV-seronegative.

V usage is TRBV6-5 and J usage is TRBJ2-1, with D perhaps matching TRBD1 (6 bases). This CDR3 spans 14 amino acids. Trimming took off 3 bases at V and 7 bases at J, with 13 bases between the two ends. Germline assignment: CDR1 MNHEY and CDR2 SVGAGI. The CDR3 coding sequence is TGTGCCAGCAGTTATGGGCAGGGGCTGAATGAGCAGTTCTTC. Encoded protein: CASSYGQGLNEQFF.

Here the CDR3 DNA reads TGTGCCAGCAGCCTTCCACCACACACAGATACGCAGTATTTT. Protein product: CASSLPPHTDTQYF. This rearrangement joins TRBV28 to TRBJ2-3; unclear D gene. Germline V lookup: CDR1 MDHEN, CDR2 SYDVKM. This CDR3 has 14 amino acids. Trimming pared 6 bases from V and 2 bases from J, leaving 12 bases between.

This clone has only a few counts. The chain uses TRBV7-9 and TRBJ1-4, with D tentatively TRBD1 (5 bases). Germline V lookup: CDR1 SEHNR, CDR2 FQNEAQ (reference sequence). The CDR3 runs 18 residues. V dropped 0 bases and J dropped 0 bases, with 14 bases sitting between them. The CDR3 sequence is CASSLAPGLTATNEKLFF. CDR3 sequence (DNA): TGTGCCAGCAGCTTAGCCCCAGGGTTAACGGCAACTAATGAAAAACTGTTTTTT.

CDR3 region: CAISGMTGGNEQYF. The CDR3 region has the DNA TGTGCCATCAGTGGCATGACAGGGGGCAACGAGCAGTACTTC. The chain has TRBV10-3 and TRBJ2-7; 10 bases are a match to TRBD1. J lost 5 bases, V lost 4 bases, and 5 bases had no gene match. CDR1 ENHRY and CDR2 SYGVKD come from the germline V gene. There are 14 residues in the CDR3.

The chain employs TRBV19 and TRBJ1-2; D ambiguous. The CDR3 runs to 12 residues. V dropped 4 bases and J dropped 1 base, with 4 bases sitting between them. The germline V gene has CDR1 LNHDA and CDR2 SQIVND (reference sequence). The CDR3 sequence is CASSTNNYGYTF. The CDR3 region has the DNA TGTGCCAGTAGTACAAATAACTATGGCTACACCTTC. Together with reference TRBV19 and TRBJ1-2, the CDR3 gives the full variable domain: DGGITQSPKYLFRKEGQNVTLSCEQNLNHDAMYWYRQDPGQGLRLIYYSQIVNDFQKGDIAEGYSVSREKKESFPLTVTSAQKNPTAFYLCASSTNNYGYTFGSGTRLTVV.

The chain combines TRBV6-5 with TRBJ1-1; no clear D. The CDR3 runs to 15 residues. V shed 0 bases and J shed 1 base, with 9 bases lying between them. Germline CDR1 MNHEY, CDR2 SVGAGI. CDR3 sequence (DNA): TGTGCCAGCAGTTACTCGGGCGTCGGGAACACTGAAGCTTTCTTT. It yields the protein CASSYSGVGNTEAFF.

The CDR3 coding sequence is TGTGCCACCAGCAGAGATACGGGGGGCTCCATCACTGAAGCTTTCTTT. As protein: CATSRDTGGSITEAFF. J is TRBJ1-1 and V is TRBV15; a possible D gene is TRBD1 (6 bases). Between the trimmed V and J ends, which lost 0 bases and 4 bases, there was a span of 15 bases. The CDR3 runs 16 residues. Germline V gene data show CDR1 as LNHNV and CDR2 as YYDKDF (reference sequence).

The genes are TRBV21-1 and TRBJ1-5; whether TRBD1, the table's D call, matches the DNA was not checked. TRBV21-1 is classified as a pseudogene. The CDR3 contains 20 residues. The CDR3 sequence: CASSKSESGTGRPQSINQHF. CDR3 coding DNA: TGTGCCAGCAGCAAATCCGAATCGGGGACAGGGAGGCCACAATCAATTAACCAGCATTTT.

This clone showed up just once. The rearrangement joins TRBV19 to TRBJ2-2; 16 bases line up with TRBD2. Germline-derived CDR1 and CDR2 are LNHDA and SQIVND (reference sequence). The CDR3 extends over 19 amino acids. V trimming: 7 bases; J trimming: 0 bases; junction bases outside the gene matches: 8. The CDR3 is CASTLGGLAGGSNTGELFF. In DNA, the CDR3 is TGTGCCAGTACCCTCGGGGGACTAGCGGGAGGGTCGAACACCGGGGAGCTGTTTTTT.

The V gene is TRBV2, the J gene TRBJ2-5; D possibly corresponds to TRBD2 (5 bases). The CDR3 has 13 amino acids. Germline CDR1 and CDR2: SNHLY and FYNNEI. Trimming took 5 bases from V and 4 from J, leaving 11 bases between them. The CDR3 reads CASSRGIGETQYF. DNA of the CDR3: TGTGCCAGCAGTAGAGGGATTGGAGAGACCCAGTACTTC.

The V gene is TRBV6-5, the J gene TRBJ2-7; D unresolved. The germline V gene encodes CDR1 MNHEY and CDR2 SVGAGI. The CDR3 contains 12 residues. Trimming removed 2 bases at V and 3 bases at J, with 5 bases between. In nucleotides, the CDR3 is TGTGCCAGCAGTTACCCGGGCTACGAGCAGTACTTC. Translating it yields CASSYPGYEQYF.

The V gene is TRBV28, the J gene TRBJ2-1, with 7 bases lining up with TRBD1. Trimming cost V 5 bases and J 7 bases; bases outside gene matches: 11. CDR1 MDHEN and CDR2 SYDVKM come from the germline V gene. The CDR3 length is 15 residues. As DNA, the CDR3 is TGTGCCAGCAGTCCCCCTGACAGGGAGACTAATGAGCAGTTCTTC. The encoded protein is CASSPPDRETNEQFF.

This chain connects TRBV5-1 to TRBJ1-2, with TRBD1 identical over 8 bases. Germline CDR1 SGHRS, CDR2 YFSETQ. V trimming: 3 bases; J trimming: 3 bases; junction bases outside the gene matches: 7. CDR3 length: 15 residues. The CDR3 bases are TGCGCCAGCAGCTCCGGGGCAGGGGGCGACTATGGCTACACCTTC. Protein product: CASSSGAGGDYGYTF.

The chain links TRBV18 to TRBJ1-1; D is perhaps TRBD1 (6 bases). From germline, CDR1 is KGHSH and CDR2 LQKENI. This CDR3 is 13 amino acids long. Between the trimmed V and J ends, which lost 4 bases and 1 base, there was a span of 7 bases. The CDR3 reads CASSQGENTEAFF. The DNA of the CDR3 is TGTGCCAGCTCACAGGGGGAGAACACTGAAGCTTTCTTT.

This chain links TRBV28 with TRBJ1-2; the D gene is possibly TRBD1 (6 bases). The germline CDR1 and CDR2 sequences are MDHEN and SYDVKM. The CDR3 runs to 14 residues. V shed 7 bases and J shed 6 bases, with 18 bases lying between them. Here the CDR3 DNA reads TGTGCCAGCACCAGCTTACAGGGTTATAATGGCTACACCTTC. It translates to CASTSLQGYNGYTF.

The table lists this clone with a count of one. This sequence joins TRBV7-9 and TRBJ2-5; TRBD2 matches 11 bases. The CDR3 sequence is 18 residues long. CDR1 is SEHNR, CDR2 FQNEAQ, per germline (reference sequence). J lost 5 bases, V lost 3 bases, and 14 bases had no gene match. The CDR3 region is CASSFRLAGSGVVETQYF. The CDR3 bases are TGTGCCAGCAGCTTCAGACTAGCGGGATCGGGGGTCGTCGAGACCCAGTACTTC.

The chain joins TRBV7-9 to TRBJ2-7, with 7 bases aligning to TRBD1. The ends lost 3 bases at V and 0 bases at J; junction bases unmatched: 5. The CDR3 has 15 amino acids. CDR1 SEHNR and CDR2 FQNEAQ come from the germline V gene (reference sequence). The CDR3 protein is CASSLQTGNSYEQYF. The CDR3 DNA is TGTGCCAGCAGCTTGCAGACAGGGAACTCCTACGAGCAGTACTTC. The variable domain in full, completed from reference TRBV7-9 and TRBJ2-7, reads DTGVSQNPRHKITKRGQNVTFRCDPISEHNRLYWYRQTLGQGPEFLTYFQNEAQLEKSRLLSDRFSAERPKGSFSTLEIQRTEQGDSAMYLCASSLQTGNSYEQYFGPGTRLTVT.

This clone was seen only a few times. The genes are TRBV25-1 and TRBJ2-7, with D perhaps TRBD1 (7 bases). V gave up 6 bases and J gave up 5 bases, with 20 bases separating them. CDR3 length equals 15 residues. CDR1 MGHDK and CDR2 SYGVNS come from the germline V gene. CDR3 in DNA: TGTGCCAGCAGCGATTCAGGGGGGACGCTTAACGAGCAGTACTTC. Translation: CASSDSGGTLNEQYF.

As concerns this clone: Distinct nucleotide sequences in the sample also encode this CDR3. The chain links TRBV5-6 to TRBJ2-7; D might be TRBD1 (6 bases). From germline, CDR1 is SGHDT and CDR2 YYEEEE. Trimming removed 1 base from V and 3 bases from J, with 11 bases in between. This CDR3 region has 14 residues. The CDR3 region has the DNA TGTGCCAGCAGCTTGTTACAGGGTGGCTACGAGCAGTACTTC. This sequence encodes CASSLLQGGYEQYF.

V usage is TRBV7-9 and J usage is TRBJ1-1; 10 bases line up with TRBD1. J gave up 6 bases and V 5 bases, and 9 bases lay outside the gene matches. The CDR3 runs to 15 residues. The germline gives CDR1 SEHNR, CDR2 FQNEAQ (reference sequence). CDR3: CASSLGDRGSAEAFF. The CDR3 DNA reads as TGTGCCAGCAGCCTAGGGGACAGGGGTTCTGCTGAAGCTTTCTTT.